This entry lists 4 T cell receptor beta chains sequenced from one sample in a study of control samples from healthy donors and cancer patients. Generated by immunoSEQ multiplex PCR, the TCRdb table keeps only in-frame clones and is missing some. The sample gives just over 80,000 clones, 85% to 90% of which show up once; 5.5% to 7% is in the top ten. Sequenced material: blood. These receptors all come from a man in his fifties in good health.

This chain joins TRBV13 and TRBJ2-7; 10 bases align to TRBD1. Germline V gives CDR1 PRHDT, CDR2 FYEKMQ (reference sequence). V lost 5 bases, J lost 2 bases, and 3 bases stayed unmatched. The CDR3 spans 14 residues. The CDR3, as DNA: TGTGCCAGCAGCCTGACAGGGGGCACCTACGAGCAGTACTTC. It codes for CASSLTGGTYEQYF.

This chain links TRBV2 with TRBJ2-3, with D perhaps TRBD2 (6 bases). The germline CDR1 and CDR2 sequences are SNHLY and FYNNEI. Deletions cut 6 bases from V and 0 bases from J, with 13 bases between. CDR3 length: 15 residues. CDR3 protein: CASRGGTLSTDTQYF. CDR3 DNA: TGTGCCAGCAGAGGAGGGACCCTCAGCACAGATACGCAGTATTTT.

The rearrangement joins TRBV2 to TRBJ1-2; TRBD1 matches 8 bases. The trim removed 1 base at V and 8 bases at J, leaving 9 bases unmatched. The germline CDR1 and CDR2 sequences are SNHLY and FYNNEI. The CDR3 length is 15 residues. The CDR3 DNA reads as TGTGCCAGCAGTGAAGGTGTCAGGGGGCAAGAAGGCTACACCTTC. This encodes CASSEGVRGQEGYTF.

This clone appeared once. J is TRBJ1-6 and V is TRBV5-6; 8 bases are shared with TRBD1. CDR3 size: 14 residues. V shed 4 bases and J 7 bases; nucleotides not matched to a gene: 4. CDR1 and CDR2 (germline): SGHDT, YYEEEE. CDR3 nucleotides: TGTGCCAGCAGCGCCGGACAGGGAAATTCACCCCTCCACTTT. Its protein product is CASSAGQGNSPLHF.